The 26 T cell receptor beta chains reported below all come from one sample, sequenced in a study of shared clonotypes between healthy human individuals. Repertoires were generated with immunoSEQ multiplex PCR, while TCRdb's copy carries only in-frame clones and drops some. The table records about 1 million clones, around 74% of them present only once. Sequencing input: memory CD4+ T cells sorted from blood. Subset of the sample: CD45RA-negative fraction. The receptors derive from a man aged 18 to 35 in good health.

This clone turned up a few times. This CDR3 is CASSWGDTDTQYF. The DNA of the CDR3 is TGTGCCAGCAGCTGGGGGGACACAGATACGCAGTATTTT. This chain links TRBV5-6 with TRBJ2-3, with TRBD2 as a possible D gene (6 bases). The CDR3 loop spans 13 amino acids. V dropped 3 bases and J dropped 2 bases, with 7 bases sitting between them. Germline CDR1 SGHDT, CDR2 YYEEEE. The variable domain in full, with the rest retrieved from reference TRBV5-6 and TRBJ2-3, is DAGVTQSPTHLIKTRGQQVTLRCSPKSGHDTVSWYQQALGQGPQFIFQYYEEEERQRGNFPDRFSGHQFPNYSSELNVNALLLGDSALYLCASSWGDTDTQYFGPGTRLTVL.

V is TRBV4-2 and J is TRBJ2-3; D uncertain. CDR1 and CDR2 (germline): LGHNA, YNFKEQ. This CDR3 spans 15 amino acids. V was pared by 0 bases and J by 3 bases, with 10 bases between. Here the CDR3 DNA reads TGTGCCAGCAGCCAAGAACAGCGTGCTACAGATACGCAGTATTTT. Encoded protein: CASSQEQRATDTQYF.

V is TRBV6-1 and J is TRBJ1-5, with D maybe TRBD1 (5 bases). CDR3 size: 19 residues. Germline loops: CDR1 MNHNS, CDR2 SASEGT. V was pared by 4 bases and J by 0 bases, with 22 bases between. The CDR3 protein is CASSVRGVRTANSNQPQHF. The CDR3 nucleotides read TGTGCCAGCAGTGTGAGGGGTGTTCGGACTGCTAATAGCAATCAGCCCCAGCATTTT.

The gene calls are TRBV7-9 and TRBJ2-1, with TRBD2 matching 8 bases. This CDR3 has 15 amino acids. In germline, CDR1 is SEHNR, CDR2 FQNEAQ (reference sequence). The junction had 9 bases not matched to a gene; V was cut back by 2 bases and J by 9 bases. The CDR3: CASSLNSGSIGEQFF. In DNA, the CDR3 is TGTGCCAGCAGCTTAAACAGCGGGAGTATTGGTGAGCAGTTCTTC.

The rearrangement uses TRBV6-6 and TRBJ2-4, with D possibly being TRBD1 (6 bases). CDR1 is MNHNY, CDR2 SVGAGI, per germline (reference sequence). The CDR3 spans 16 residues. Trimming removed 6 bases at V and 1 base at J, with 16 bases between. The DNA for the CDR3 is TGTGCCAGCAGCCATCAGGGGAAGGGGGCCAAAAACATTCAGTACTTC. It translates to CASSHQGKGAKNIQYF.

As DNA, the CDR3 is TGCGCCAGCAATTCCGGGGGAAGTAATGAAAAACTGTTTTTT. This translates into CASNSGGSNEKLFF. J is TRBJ1-4 and V is TRBV5-1; tentatively, D is TRBD1 (5 bases). Trimming took off 6 bases at V and 4 bases at J, with 13 bases between the two ends. Germline V gene data show CDR1 as SGHRS and CDR2 as YFSETQ. The CDR3 spans 14 residues. The variable domain in full, completed from reference TRBV5-1 and TRBJ1-4, reads KAGVTQTPRYLIKTRGQQVTLSCSPISGHRSVSWYQQTPGQGLQFLFEYFSETQRNKGNFPGRFSGRQFSNSRSEMNVSTLELGDSALYLCASNSGGSNEKLFFGSGTQLSVL.

V gene TRBV7-6 combines with J gene TRBJ2-7; D unclear. CDR1 SGHVS and CDR2 FNYEAQ come from the germline V gene. The CDR3 runs 12 residues. V lost 2 bases to trimming and J lost 6 bases, with 8 bases between them. Here the CDR3 DNA reads TGTGCCAGCAGCTTATCCTTTGGCGAGCAGTACTTC. This encodes CASSLSFGEQYF.

The CDR3 loop reads CASSSSGRGKTGELFF. As DNA, the CDR3 is TGTGCCAGCAGTTCCAGCGGGAGAGGTAAAACCGGGGAGCTGTTTTTT. This chain connects TRBV21-1 to TRBJ2-2; the D segment call TRBD2 is taken from the table without a DNA check. TRBV21-1 is a recognized pseudogene. The CDR3 runs to 16 residues.

This clone was seen only a few times. The chain recombines TRBV2 with TRBJ1-6; D perhaps matches TRBD1 (5 bases). V dropped 5 bases and J dropped 9 bases, with 17 bases sitting between them. Germline V gene data show CDR1 as SNHLY and CDR2 as FYNNEI. The CDR3 has 15 residues. CDR3 loop: CASSLFQGGSSPLHF. The CDR3, as DNA: TGTGCCAGCAGTCTATTCCAGGGAGGGAGTTCACCCCTCCACTTT.

This clone was seen only a few times. V is TRBV10-3 and J is TRBJ1-1; a weak D match, TRBD1 (6 bases). The CDR3 covers 14 residues. The V end lost 2 bases, the J end lost 2 bases, and 9 bases lay between the germline ends. Per the germline V gene, CDR1 is ENHRY and CDR2 is SYGVKD. The CDR3 loop is CAISEQQGNTEAFF. DNA of the CDR3: TGTGCCATCAGTGAGCAACAGGGAAACACTGAAGCTTTCTTT.

This sequence joins TRBV19 and TRBJ2-5; D is ambiguous. Germline assignment: CDR1 LNHDA and CDR2 SQIVND (reference sequence). CDR3 length equals 11 residues. With 5 bases removed from V and 6 bases from J, the gap between germline ends came to 7 bases. CDR3 in amino acids: CASSSYQTQYF. The CDR3 DNA reads as TGTGCCAGTAGTTCTTATCAGACCCAGTACTTC.

V is TRBV11-2 and J is TRBJ2-5; 10 nucleotides agree with TRBD2. J was trimmed by 5 bases and V by 3 bases; bases with no gene match: 9. Germline loops: CDR1 SGHAT, CDR2 FQNNGV. CDR3 length: 16 amino acids. The CDR3 sequence is CASSFQAGGPLETQYF. As DNA, the CDR3 is TGTGCCAGCAGCTTTCAAGCGGGGGGGCCCCTCGAGACCCAGTACTTC. Drawing the rest from reference TRBV11-2 and TRBJ2-5, the complete variable domain is EAGVAQSPRYKIIEKRQSVAFWCNPISGHATLYWYQQILGQGPKLLIQFQNNGVVDDSQLPKDRFSAERLKGVDSTLKIQPAKLEDSAVYLCASSFQAGGPLETQYFGPGTRLLVL.

J is TRBJ1-4 and V is TRBV6-5; 12 bases line up with TRBD1. This CDR3 has 14 amino acids. Germline lookup yields CDR1 MNHEY and CDR2 SVGAGI. Trimming cost V 6 bases and J 7 bases; bases outside gene matches: 3. This chain's CDR3 is CASRRDRGPEKLFF. In DNA form, the CDR3 reads TGTGCCAGCAGACGGGACAGGGGGCCTGAAAAACTGTTTTTT.

In this sample, this clone turned up a few times. This chain uses TRBV5-8 with TRBJ2-7; TRBD2 matches 7 bases. J gave up 5 bases and V 2 bases, and 4 bases lay outside the gene matches. The CDR3 runs 13 residues. Germline loops: CDR1 SGHTS, CDR2 YDEGEE. CDR3 loop: CASSFDGRNEQYF. The CDR3 bases are TGTGCCAGCAGCTTCGACGGGAGGAACGAGCAGTACTTC.

The rearrangement links TRBV7-4 to TRBJ1-1; D is possibly TRBD1 (5 bases). Germline V CDR1 and CDR2: SGHVT, SQSDAQ. CDR3 size: 16 residues. Trimming removed 4 bases at V and 5 bases at J, with 20 bases between. For the CDR3, the DNA is TGTGCCAGCAGCTCGGATACGAGCGGGCGGGGGACTGAAGCTTTCTTT. This codes for CASSSDTSGRGTEAFF.

This rearrangement joins TRBV30 to TRBJ1-1, with TRBD1 matching over 7 bases. Trimming cost V 2 bases and J 1 base; bases outside gene matches: 10. Germline V gene sequence: CDR1 GTSNPN, CDR2 SVGIG (reference sequence). CDR3 length: 16 amino acids. The CDR3 DNA sequence: TGTGCCTGGAGTTCGAAGACAGGGCCCAAGAACACTGAAGCTTTCTTT. Its translation: CAWSSKTGPKNTEAFF.

The chain is built from TRBV7-9 and TRBJ1-1; D is possibly TRBD1 (5 bases). The CDR3 spans 17 residues. Trimming took off 1 base at V and 2 bases at J, with 17 bases between the two ends. Germline V gives CDR1 SEHNR, CDR2 FQNEAQ (reference sequence). In DNA form, the CDR3 reads TGTGCCAGCAGCTTAGACCCCCCGGGCAGGGTTAACACTGAAGCTTTCTTT. The encoded protein is CASSLDPPGRVNTEAFF.

The chain joins TRBV18 to TRBJ2-1; TRBD1 or TRBD2 may be the D gene (5 bases each). CDR3 length: 15 residues. V lost 3 bases to trimming and J lost 8 bases, with 17 bases between them. The germline CDR1 and CDR2 sequences are KGHSH and LQKENI. The CDR3 bases are TGTGCCAGCTCACCGGGCCCAGGGAGAGGGGATGAGCAGTTCTTC. Translating gives CASSPGPGRGDEQFF.

The chain carries TRBV16 and TRBJ2-1; the D is unclear. Germline CDR1 reads KGHSY; CDR2 reads FQNENV. Trimming left V 1 base short and J 4 bases short, with 8 bases between. This CDR3 region has 14 residues. The CDR3 nucleotides are TGTGCCAGCAGCCAATTCCCCGGGTACAATGAGCAGTTCTTC. The encoded protein is CASSQFPGYNEQFF. Based on the CDR3 plus reference TRBV16 and TRBJ2-1, the full variable domain is GEEVAQTPKHLVRGEGQKAKLYCAPIKGHSYVFWYQQVLKNEFKFLISFQNENVFDETGMPKERFSAKCLPNSPCSLEIQATKLEDSAVYFCASSQFPGYNEQFFGPGTRLTVL.

DNA of the CDR3: TGTGCCTTACGGCCCTCGGGACAGGGGCGTTATGGCTACACCTTC. It codes for CALRPSGQGRYGYTF. The chain links TRBV30 to TRBJ1-2; 10 positions match TRBD1. Germline CDR1 is GTSNPN and CDR2 is SVGIG (reference sequence). The junction had 13 bases not matched to a gene; V was cut back by 7 bases and J by 5 bases. This CDR3 has 15 residues. Full variable domain (remainder filled in from reference TRBV30 and TRBJ1-2): SQTIHQWPATLVQPVGSPLSLECTVEGTSNPNLYWYRQAAGRGLQLLFYSVGIGQISSEVPQNLSASRPQDRQFILSSKKLLLSDSGFYLCALRPSGQGRYGYTFGSGTRLTVV.

V is TRBV7-9 and J is TRBJ2-5; possibly TRBD2 for D (6 bases). The ends were cut back, 6 bases at V and 3 bases at J, with 14 bases in the middle. CDR1 is SEHNR and CDR2 is FQNEAQ in the germline V gene (reference sequence). The CDR3 consists of 14 residues. The CDR3 loop reads CASRWDSRKETQYF. The CDR3 nucleotides are TGTGCCAGCAGGTGGGACTCTCGAAAAGAGACCCAGTACTTC. The full variable domain, completed using reference TRBV7-9 and TRBJ2-5, is DTGVSQNPRHKITKRGQNVTFRCDPISEHNRLYWYRQTLGQGPEFLTYFQNEAQLEKSRLLSDRFSAERPKGSFSTLEIQRTEQGDSAMYLCASRWDSRKETQYFGPGTRLLVL.

The rearrangement joins TRBV28 to TRBJ1-2; 7 positions agree with TRBD1. CDR1 is MDHEN and CDR2 is SYDVKM in the germline V gene. The junction had 4 bases not matched to a gene; V was cut back by 5 bases and J by 4 bases. This CDR3 spans 13 amino acids. CDR3 residues: CASSNRGLYGYTF. CDR3 sequence (DNA): TGTGCCAGCAGTAACAGGGGCCTCTATGGCTACACCTTC.

This clone has a single count. The chain couples TRBV6-1 to TRBJ2-7; either TRBD1 or TRBD2 may fit D (5 bases each). Trimming stripped 3 bases from V and 1 base from J, with 10 bases between. In germline, CDR1 is MNHNS, CDR2 SASEGT. The CDR3 runs 14 residues. The CDR3 nucleotides are TGTGCCAGCAGTGAGAGGGGACGGTCCTACGAGCAGTACTTC. Its translation is CASSERGRSYEQYF.

The V call is TRBV9, the J call TRBJ2-7, with 9 bases matching TRBD2. With V trimmed by 0 bases and J by 6 bases, 4 bases remained unmatched. The CDR3 is 14 amino acids. Germline CDR1 and CDR2: SGDLS and YYNGEE. CDR3 protein: CASSVAAGGGEQYF. Here the CDR3 DNA reads TGTGCCAGCAGCGTAGCTGCGGGAGGGGGCGAGCAGTACTTC.

The chain is built from TRBV5-4 and TRBJ1-1; TRBD1 might be the D (5 bases). CDR3 size: 16 residues. The V gene lost 4 bases and the J gene lost 5 bases, with 21 bases spanning the gap. Per germline, CDR1 SGHNT and CDR2 YYREEE (reference sequence). CDR3 sequence reads: CASSHDLMGRGTEAFF. CDR3 DNA: TGTGCCAGCAGCCATGATTTGATGGGGCGAGGTACTGAAGCTTTCTTT.

The chain joins TRBV7-9 to TRBJ2-1; 9 bases align to TRBD2. The V and J ends lost 5 bases and 8 bases, in that order; junction bases with no gene match: 13. This CDR3 is 16 amino acids long. From germline, CDR1 is SEHNR and CDR2 FQNEAQ (reference sequence). The CDR3 is CASSQSSSGKVYEQFF. The CDR3 region has the DNA TGTGCCAGCAGCCAGTCCTCTAGCGGGAAAGTCTATGAGCAGTTCTTC.